These T cell receptor beta chains were read from a single sample in a study of blood T cell repertoires in COVID-19. The table came from immunoSEQ multiplex PCR; TCRdb's copy has only in-frame clones and leaves some out. Seen here are about 210,000 clones, around 83% observed once, and the top ten hold less than 5.5%. Source material: peripheral blood. The receptors were sampled from a woman of 80 years or more with acute or convalescent COVID-19. Both conserved end residues are part of each CDR3. The D gene is left open where the match is weak. Clone size is shown for a subset of rows, as once, few, many or a class of expanded clone.

j_gene	v_gene	d_gene	abundance	CDR3nt	CDR3aa
TRBJ2-7	TRBV5-1	TRBD2	NA	TGCGCCAGCAGCTTGGCCCCGGGGGGAGGAACCTACGAGCAGTACTTC	CASSLAPGGGTYEQYF
TRBJ1-6	TRBV30	NA	NA	TGTGCCTGGAGTGCCCCAGGGGCAGGATACAGCGGTTCACCCCTCCACTTT	CAWSAPGAGYSGSPLHF
TRBJ2-7	TRBV19	TRBD2	NA	TGTGCCAGTAGTTCCGGGACTAGCGGAAAATACTACGAGCAGTACTTC	CASSSGTSGKYYEQYF
TRBJ2-3	TRBV6-6	NA	NA	TGTGCCAGCGTGCGGGACGGCACAGATACGCAGTATTTT	CASVRDGTDTQYF
TRBJ1-5	TRBV6-5	NA	NA	TGTGCCAGCAGTTACGCGGGGGCTAGTCAGCCCCAGCATTTT	CASSYAGASQPQHF
TRBJ2-2	TRBV11-3	TRBD2	NA	TGTGCCAGCAGCTTAGGCCCTCTTCCTAGCGGGAGGGCTGGCACCGGGGAGCTGTTTTTT	CASSLGPLPSGRAGTGELFF
TRBJ2-7	TRBV7-9	NA	NA	TGTGCCAGCAGCTTAGTGGGGGGGCGCTCCTACGAGCAGTACTTC	CASSLVGGRSYEQYF
TRBJ2-1	TRBV27	NA	NA	TGTGCCAGCAGTCAATCACAGGCGTATGAGCAGTTCTTC	CASSQSQAYEQFF
TRBJ1-3	TRBV11-2	TRBD1	few	TGTGCCAGCACCGACAGGGTCAGAGGAAACACCATATATTTT	CASTDRVRGNTIYF
TRBJ2-1	TRBV20-1	NA	NA	TGCAGTGCTAGGTCGGACAATGAGCAGTTCTTC	CSARSDNEQFF
TRBJ2-1	TRBV5-6	NA	NA	TGTGCCAGCAGCTTGGTGAGTAGCTCCTACAATGAGCAGTTCTTC	CASSLVSSSYNEQFF
TRBJ1-2	TRBV3-1/TRBV3-2	NA	NA	TGTGCCAGCAGTCAACGCGGGGGGGAAGGCTACACCTTC	CASSQRGGEGYTF
TRBJ1-3	TRBV7-2	NA	NA	TGTGCCAGCAGCCCCTGGGGCAGCACCGGGAACACCATATATTTT	CASSPWGSTGNTIYF
TRBJ2-1	TRBV29-1	NA	NA	TGCAGCGTTAAAAACCTAGCGCGTTGGGACAATGAGCAGTTCTTC	CSVKNLARWDNEQFF
TRBJ2-7	TRBV27	TRBD1	NA	TGTGCCAGCAGTTTACTCGGACAGGGAGTTCGGTCCTACGAGCAGTACTTC	CASSLLGQGVRSYEQYF
TRBJ2-1	TRBV28	NA	once	TGTGCCAGCAGTTTAGGTGGTCAGCGAGACAATGAGCAGTTCTTC	CASSLGGQRDNEQFF
TRBJ1-1	TRBV4-3	TRBD1	NA	TGCGCCAGCAGCCACAGGGACAGGGCCACTGAAGCTTTCTTT	CASSHRDRATEAFF
TRBJ2-7	TRBV5-1	NA	NA	TGCGCCAGCTCCGCGCATAGCGGCCCCTACGAGCAGTACTTC	CASSAHSGPYEQYF
TRBJ1-1	TRBV5-1	TRBD1	once	TGCGCCAGCAGCTCCCAGGGGGGTAACACTGAAGCTTTCTTT	CASSSQGGNTEAFF
TRBJ2-7	TRBV5-4	NA	NA	TGTGCCAGCAGCTTGGGGGGACCGGGGGCCTACGAGCAGTACTTC	CASSLGGPGAYEQYF
TRBJ2-5	TRBV28	TRBD1	NA	TGTGCCAGCAGTTTTAGGGACAGGGAGGAAGAGACCCAGTACTTC	CASSFRDREEETQYF
TRBJ1-4	TRBV19	NA	once	TGTGCCAGTAGTCTTGGAGGGGTAGCTAATGAAAAACTGTTTTTT	CASSLGGVANEKLFF
TRBJ1-1	TRBV12-3/TRBV12-4	NA	NA	TGTGCCAGCCAGGGCCCGTACACTGAAGCTTTCTTT	CASQGPYTEAFF
TRBJ1-5	TRBV18	NA	NA	TGTGCCAGCTCACCGAAAGGGGGTGTGGATCAGCCCCAGCATTTT	CASSPKGGVDQPQHF
TRBJ1-2	TRBV29-1	NA	NA	TGCAGCGGAAGGGGGAATGGGTTAGACTATGGCTACACCTTC	CSGRGNGLDYGYTF
TRBJ1-2	TRBV5-1	NA	once	TGCGCCAGCAGCGCACAGGGTAGGGGCTACACCTTC	CASSAQGRGYTF
TRBJ2-7	TRBV5-1	NA	NA	TGCGCCAGCAGGCCACAGCCGGTGGCAGGAGGCGAGCAGTACTTC	CASRPQPVAGGEQYF
TRBJ2-1	TRBV2	NA	NA	TGTGCCACCCAGGGTCGGAACAATGAGCAGTTCTTC	CATQGRNNEQFF
TRBJ1-5	TRBV24-1	TRBD1	NA	TGTGCCACCAGTGTGGAGGGACAGGGGAATCAGCCCCAGCATTTT	CATSVEGQGNQPQHF
TRBJ1-2	TRBV18	TRBD1	NA	TGTGCCAGCTCAGAAGACAGGGGGCGAGGTGGCTACACCTTC	CASSEDRGRGGYTF
TRBJ2-3	TRBV7-8	NA	NA	TGTGCCAGTAGCAAAAGGGGGCGGGGCCCAAGCACAGATACGCAGTATTTT	CASSKRGRGPSTDTQYF
TRBJ1-1	TRBV30	NA	NA	TGTGCCTGGAGTGTCATCATGAACACTGAAGCTTTCTTT	CAWSVIMNTEAFF
TRBJ1-1	TRBV5-1	NA	NA	TGCGCCAGCAGCTTGCAGGGAGGAAACACTGAAGCTTTCTTT	CASSLQGGNTEAFF
TRBJ2-7	TRBV6-2/TRBV6-3	NA	NA	TGTGCCAGCAGTCCCCTCACTAGCCTGAAAGCCTACGAGCAGTACTTC	CASSPLTSLKAYEQYF
TRBJ2-7	TRBV7-8	TRBD2	NA	TGTGCCAGCAGCTTAGATGGTGGACTAGTCTACGAGCAGTACTTC	CASSLDGGLVYEQYF
TRBJ2-3	TRBV7-2	NA	NA	TGTGCCAGCAGCCTTGGGGGACTGTCGGTAGATACGCAGTATTTT	CASSLGGLSVDTQYF
TRBJ2-7	TRBV5-5	TRBD1	few	TGTGCCAGCAGCCACAGGGGCGACGAGCAGTACTTC	CASSHRGDEQYF
TRBJ2-5	TRBV18	NA	NA	TGTGCCAGCTCACCACAGACGCGGGAGACCCAGTACTTC	CASSPQTRETQYF
TRBJ1-1	TRBV15	TRBD1	NA	TGTGCCACCAGCAGGGCGGGACAGGAAGCTTTCTTT	CATSRAGQEAFF
TRBJ1-1	TRBV10-3	NA	NA	TGTGCCATCAGTGACCCGGGTATGAACACTGAAGCTTTCTTT	CAISDPGMNTEAFF
TRBJ1-3	TRBV29-1	NA	NA	TGCAGCGTTGGTTTAAGTCAGGGGTTTCACACCATATATTTT	CSVGLSQGFHTIYF
TRBJ2-1	TRBV5-1	TRBD2	NA	TGCGCCAGCAGCTTTTGGCGGGGAGGGTCCTCCTACAATGAGCAGTTCTTC	CASSFWRGGSSYNEQFF
TRBJ1-1	TRBV25-1	NA	NA	TGTGCCAGCATTACCTCGGAAGGGGTCGGGGAAGCTTTCTTT	CASITSEGVGEAFF
TRBJ1-4	TRBV5-1	NA	NA	TGCGCCAGCAGCCCTCAAGCGGGGTATGAAAAACTGTTTTTT	CASSPQAGYEKLFF
TRBJ2-7	TRBV7-2	NA	NA	TGTGCCAGCAGCTCATCGACTGCCAACGGTGAGCAGTACTTC	CASSSSTANGEQYF
TRBJ1-2	TRBV19	NA	NA	TGTGCCAGTTCAGAATCTAACTATGGCTACACCTTC	CASSESNYGYTF